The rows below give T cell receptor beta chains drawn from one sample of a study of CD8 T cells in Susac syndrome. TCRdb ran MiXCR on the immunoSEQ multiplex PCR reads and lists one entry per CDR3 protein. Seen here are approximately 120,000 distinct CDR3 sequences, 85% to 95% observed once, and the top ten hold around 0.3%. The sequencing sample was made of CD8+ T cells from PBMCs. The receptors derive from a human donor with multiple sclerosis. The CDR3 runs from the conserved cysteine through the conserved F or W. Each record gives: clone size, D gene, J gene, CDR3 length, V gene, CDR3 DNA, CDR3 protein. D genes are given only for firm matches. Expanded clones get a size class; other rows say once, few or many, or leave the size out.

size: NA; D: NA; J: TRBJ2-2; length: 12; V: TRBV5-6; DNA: TGTGCCAGCAGGGTTGGGAACGGAGAGCTGTTTTTT; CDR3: CASRVGNGELFF
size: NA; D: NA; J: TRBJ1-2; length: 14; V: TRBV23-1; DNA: TGCGCCAGCAGTCAATCTTACAGGGTCTATGGCTACACCTTC; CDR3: CASSQSYRVYGYTF
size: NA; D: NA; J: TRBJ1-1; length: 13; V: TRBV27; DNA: TGTGCCAGCATCGGGGACATGAACACTGAAGCTTTCTTT; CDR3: CASIGDMNTEAFF
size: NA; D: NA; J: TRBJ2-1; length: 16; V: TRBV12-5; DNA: TGTGCTAGCGAGGGGGGGGCCGACTTCTCCTACAATGAGCAGTTCTTC; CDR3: CASEGGADFSYNEQFF
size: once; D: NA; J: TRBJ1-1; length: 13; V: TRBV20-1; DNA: TGCAGTGCTAGGCAAACAGGGAACACTGAAGCTTTCTTT; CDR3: CSARQTGNTEAFF
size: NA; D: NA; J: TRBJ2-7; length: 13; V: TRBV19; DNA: TGTGCCAGTAGCCCCTCACTAGGCTACGAGCAGTACTTC; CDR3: CASSPSLGYEQYF
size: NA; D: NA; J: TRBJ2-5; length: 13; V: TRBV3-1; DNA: TGTGCCAGCAGCCAAGATTTCCAAGAGACCCAGTACTTC; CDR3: CASSQDFQETQYF
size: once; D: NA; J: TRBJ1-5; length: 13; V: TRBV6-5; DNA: TGTGCCAGCAGCGTTGGGGAGGAACAGCCCCAGCATTTT; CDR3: CASSVGEEQPQHF
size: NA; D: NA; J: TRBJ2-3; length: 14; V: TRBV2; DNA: TGTGCCAGCAGCCGGACCGCCAGCACAGATACGCAGTATTTT; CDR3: CASSRTASTDTQYF
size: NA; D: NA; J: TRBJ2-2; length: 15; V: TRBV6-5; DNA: TGTGCCAGCAGTTACCTGACCGAGAACACCGGGGAGCTGTTTTTT; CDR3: CASSYLTENTGELFF
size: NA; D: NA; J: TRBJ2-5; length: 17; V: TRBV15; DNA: TGTGCCACCAGCAGAGATCAGCGGTGGGCGGCCCAAGAGACCCAGTACTTC; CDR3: CATSRDQRWAAQETQYF
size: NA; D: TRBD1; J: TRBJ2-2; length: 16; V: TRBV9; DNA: TGTGCCAGCAGCGTAGCTGGGACAGTAAACACCGGGGAGCTGTTTTTT; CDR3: CASSVAGTVNTGELFF
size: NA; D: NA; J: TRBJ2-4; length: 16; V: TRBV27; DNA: TGTGCCAGCAGTTTACGACGGCCTCCAGCCAAAAACATTCAGTACTTC; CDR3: CASSLRRPPAKNIQYF
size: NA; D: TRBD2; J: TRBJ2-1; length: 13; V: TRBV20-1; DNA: TGCAGTGCTAGAGATATGCGGGAGGGGGAGCAGTTCTTC; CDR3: CSARDMREGEQFF
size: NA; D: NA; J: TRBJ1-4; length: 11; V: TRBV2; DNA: TGTGCCAGCAGTGCTAGCGGAAAACTGTTTTTT; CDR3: CASSASGKLFF
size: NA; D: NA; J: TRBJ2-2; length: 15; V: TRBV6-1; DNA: TGTGCCAGCAGTGAAGGTAACCCGAACACCGGGGAGCTGTTTTTT; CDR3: CASSEGNPNTGELFF